This TCR beta chain was sequenced during a study of T cell repertoires in cytomegalovirus infection. About the research overall: Indications came from public TCR beta signatures; they pointed to CMV infection and to a matching HLA type.

Germline assignment: CDR1 SGHTA and CDR2 FQGTGA. This CDR3 contains 16 residues. V lost 2 bases and J lost 7, with 17 bases in between. In its sample, this clonotype was seen many times. Its matching antigen is unknown. TCRdb used MiXCR to reprocess the reads, holding one entry per CDR3 protein. The sample contains over 300,000 distinct CDR3 sequences, approximately 9.5% of which appear only once. Study results and caveats: The ex vivo response was dominated by HLA-C-restricted CMV-specific TCR beta clonotypes. Identification of carriers of CMV plus the relevant HLA was achieved through cumulative public TCR beta family frequency.

V usage is TRBV7-3 and J usage is TRBJ2-2; maybe TRBD1 (6 bases). This TCR came from a human donor in good health (CMV status not recorded). Some clones in this sample may be carry-over from other donors' samples. Sequencing was done on a sample of PBMCs. The CDR3 region has the DNA TGTGCCAGCAGCTTAGGGACCGGACAGTTTCGCGGGGAGCTGTTTTTT. Its protein is CASSLGTGQFRGELFF.